This TCR beta chain was found in a study of PD-1 blockade in classical Hodgkin lymphoma. About the study: Nivolumab was administered to patients intravenously at 3 mg/kg every 2 weeks.

As to time point: cycle 4 day 1 (C4D1), after more than five weeks of nivolumab. There was relapse after autologous stem cell transplantation in every patient, and there was variation in brentuximab vedotin exposure. Clones were read by immunoSEQ multiplex PCR, and TCRdb kept only the in-frame ones, dropping some. The table shows roughly 100,000 clones, with around nine tenths occurring only once. V lost 5 bases to trimming and J lost 0 bases; unmatched junction nucleotides: 7. Germline V gives CDR1 SGHAT, CDR2 FQNNGV. This CDR3 has 16 amino acids. The clonotype was recovered from a human donor with classical Hodgkin lymphoma. This specimen consisted of peripheral blood mononuclear cells (PBMCs), obtained before the fourth cycle of nivolumab. The chain recombines TRBV11-2 with TRBJ2-7, with 10 bases lining up with TRBD2. The CDR3 bases are TGTGCCAGCAGCATTCATAGCGGGAGGCCCTCCTACGAGCAGTACTTC. Translating gives CASSIHSGRPSYEQYF.